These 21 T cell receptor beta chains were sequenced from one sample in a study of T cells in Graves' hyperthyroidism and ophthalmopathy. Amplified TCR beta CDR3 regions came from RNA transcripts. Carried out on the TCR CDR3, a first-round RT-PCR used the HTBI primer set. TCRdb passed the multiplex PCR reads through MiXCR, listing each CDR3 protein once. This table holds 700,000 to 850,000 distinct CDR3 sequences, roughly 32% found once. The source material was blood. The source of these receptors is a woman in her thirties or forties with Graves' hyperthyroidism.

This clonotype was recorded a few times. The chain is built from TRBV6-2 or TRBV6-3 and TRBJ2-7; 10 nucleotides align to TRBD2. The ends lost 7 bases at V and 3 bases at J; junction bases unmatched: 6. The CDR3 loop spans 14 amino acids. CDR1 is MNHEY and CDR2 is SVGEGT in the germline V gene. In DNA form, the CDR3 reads TGTGCCAGCACCCCAGGACTAGCGGACTACGAGCAGTACTTC. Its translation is CASTPGLADYEQYF.

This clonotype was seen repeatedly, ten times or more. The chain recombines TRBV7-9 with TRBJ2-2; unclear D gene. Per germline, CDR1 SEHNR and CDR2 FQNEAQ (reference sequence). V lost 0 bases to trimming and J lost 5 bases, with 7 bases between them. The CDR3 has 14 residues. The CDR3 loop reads CASSLAHFTGELFF. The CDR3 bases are TGTGCCAGCAGCTTAGCGCATTTTACCGGGGAGCTGTTTTTT. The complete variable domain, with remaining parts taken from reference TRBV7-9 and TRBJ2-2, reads DTGVSQNPRHKITKRGQNVTFRCDPISEHNRLYWYRQTLGQGPEFLTYFQNEAQLEKSRLLSDRFSAERPKGSFSTLEIQRTEQGDSAMYLCASSLAHFTGELFFGEGSRLTVL.

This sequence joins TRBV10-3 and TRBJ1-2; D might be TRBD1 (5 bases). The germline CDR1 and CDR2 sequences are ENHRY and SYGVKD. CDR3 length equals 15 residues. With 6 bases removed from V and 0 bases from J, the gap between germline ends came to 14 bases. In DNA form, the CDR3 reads TGTGCCATCAGGGATGGTCCGGGGGCTAACTATGGCTACACCTTC. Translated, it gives CAIRDGPGANYGYTF.

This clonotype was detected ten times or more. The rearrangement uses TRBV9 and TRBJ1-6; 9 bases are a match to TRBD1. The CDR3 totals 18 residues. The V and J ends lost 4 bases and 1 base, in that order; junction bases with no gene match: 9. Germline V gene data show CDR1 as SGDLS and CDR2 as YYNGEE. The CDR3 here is CASSSRQGDVSYNSPLHF. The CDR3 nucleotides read TGTGCCAGCAGCTCAAGACAGGGGGATGTTTCCTATAATTCACCCCTCCACTTT.

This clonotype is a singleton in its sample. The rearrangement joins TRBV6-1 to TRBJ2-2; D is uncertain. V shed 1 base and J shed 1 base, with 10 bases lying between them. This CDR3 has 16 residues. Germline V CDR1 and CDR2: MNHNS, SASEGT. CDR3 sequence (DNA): TGTGCCAGCAGTGAAGTTTCCCTATGGAACACCGGGGAGCTGTTTTTT. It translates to CASSEVSLWNTGELFF.

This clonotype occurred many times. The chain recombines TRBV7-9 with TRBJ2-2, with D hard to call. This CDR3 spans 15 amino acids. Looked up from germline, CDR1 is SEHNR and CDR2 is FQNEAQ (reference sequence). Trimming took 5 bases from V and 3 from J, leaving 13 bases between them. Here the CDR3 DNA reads TGTGCCAGCAGCCTAGGTTCTGTCGACACCGGGGAGCTGTTTTTT. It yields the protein CASSLGSVDTGELFF. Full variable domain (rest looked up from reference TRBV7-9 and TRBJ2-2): DTGVSQNPRHKITKRGQNVTFRCDPISEHNRLYWYRQTLGQGPEFLTYFQNEAQLEKSRLLSDRFSAERPKGSFSTLEIQRTEQGDSAMYLCASSLGSVDTGELFFGEGSRLTVL.

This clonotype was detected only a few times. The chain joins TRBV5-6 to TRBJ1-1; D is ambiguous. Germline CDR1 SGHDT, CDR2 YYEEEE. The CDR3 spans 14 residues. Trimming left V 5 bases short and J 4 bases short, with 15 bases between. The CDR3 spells CASRIGVRGTEAFF. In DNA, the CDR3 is TGTGCCAGCAGAATCGGGGTGCGAGGCACTGAAGCTTTCTTT.

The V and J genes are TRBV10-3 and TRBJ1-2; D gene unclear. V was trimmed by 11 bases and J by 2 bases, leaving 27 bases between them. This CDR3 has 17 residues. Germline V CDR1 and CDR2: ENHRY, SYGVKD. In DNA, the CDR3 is TGTGCCTGCAGTGAGACCGGGCCGTGGCAAGGGAACTATGGCTACACCTTC. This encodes CACSETGPWQGNYGYTF.

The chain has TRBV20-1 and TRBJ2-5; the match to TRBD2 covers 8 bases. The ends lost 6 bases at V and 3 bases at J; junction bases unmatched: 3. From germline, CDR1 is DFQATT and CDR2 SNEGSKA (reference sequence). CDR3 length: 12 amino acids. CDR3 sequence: CSAVAGKETQYF. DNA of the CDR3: TGCAGTGCGGTAGCGGGGAAAGAGACCCAGTACTTC.

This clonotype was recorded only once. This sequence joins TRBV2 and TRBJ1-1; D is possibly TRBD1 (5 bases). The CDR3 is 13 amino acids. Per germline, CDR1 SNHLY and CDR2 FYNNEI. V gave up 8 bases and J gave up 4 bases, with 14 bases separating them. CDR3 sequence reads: CASSPPTVTEAFF. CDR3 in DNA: TGTGCCAGCTCACCACCGACAGTCACTGAAGCTTTCTTT. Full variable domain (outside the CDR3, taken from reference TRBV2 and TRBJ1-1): EPEVTQTPSHQVTQMGQEVILRCVPISNHLYFYWYRQILGQKVEFLVSFYNNEISEKSEIFDDQFSVERPDGSNFTLKIRSTKLEDSAMYFCASSPPTVTEAFFGQGTRLTVV.

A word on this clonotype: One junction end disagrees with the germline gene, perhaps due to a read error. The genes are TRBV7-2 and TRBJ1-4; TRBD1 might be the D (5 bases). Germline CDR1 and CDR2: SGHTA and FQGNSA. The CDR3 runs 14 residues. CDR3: CAGSLDSYNEKLFF. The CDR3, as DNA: TGTGCCGGCAGCTTAGACAGTTATAATGAAAAACTGTTTTTT.

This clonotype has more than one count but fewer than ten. CDR3 sequence (DNA): TGTGCCAGCAGCGTAGGGCGGGGGGGGTCATGGGCGGAGACCCAGTACTTC. Translation: CASSVGRGGSWAETQYF. V usage is TRBV9 and J usage is TRBJ2-5; 9 bases match TRBD2. Trimming at V came to 0 bases and at J to 5 bases, leaving 11 bases not matched to a gene. CDR1 is SGDLS and CDR2 is YYNGEE in the germline V gene. CDR3 length: 17 amino acids.

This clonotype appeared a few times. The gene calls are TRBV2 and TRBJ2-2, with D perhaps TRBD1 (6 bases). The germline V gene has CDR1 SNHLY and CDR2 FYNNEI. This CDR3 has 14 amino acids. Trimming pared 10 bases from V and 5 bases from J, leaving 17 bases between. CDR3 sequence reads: CATSPGTQTGELFF. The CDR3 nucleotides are TGTGCCACCTCCCCCGGGACACAGACCGGGGAGCTGTTTTTT.

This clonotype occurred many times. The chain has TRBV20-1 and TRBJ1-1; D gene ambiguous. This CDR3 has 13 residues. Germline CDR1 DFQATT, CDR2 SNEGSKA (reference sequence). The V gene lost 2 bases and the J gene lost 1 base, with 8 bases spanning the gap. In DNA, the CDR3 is TGCAGTGCTAGATTTCGAAGGAACACTGAAGCTTTCTTT. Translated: CSARFRRNTEAFF.

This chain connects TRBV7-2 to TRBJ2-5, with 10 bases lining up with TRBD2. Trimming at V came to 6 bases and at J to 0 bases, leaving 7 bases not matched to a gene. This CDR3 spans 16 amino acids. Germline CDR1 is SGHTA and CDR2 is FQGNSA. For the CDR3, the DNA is TGTGCCAGCAGTCAACTAGCGGGGAGAAACCAAGAGACCCAGTACTTC. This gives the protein CASSQLAGRNQETQYF. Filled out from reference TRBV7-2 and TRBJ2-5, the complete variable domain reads GAGVSQSPSNKVTEKGKDVELRCDPISGHTALYWYRQSLGQGLEFLIYFQGNSAPDKSGLPSDRFSAERTGGSVSTLTIQRTQQEDSAVYLCASSQLAGRNQETQYFGPGTRLLVL.

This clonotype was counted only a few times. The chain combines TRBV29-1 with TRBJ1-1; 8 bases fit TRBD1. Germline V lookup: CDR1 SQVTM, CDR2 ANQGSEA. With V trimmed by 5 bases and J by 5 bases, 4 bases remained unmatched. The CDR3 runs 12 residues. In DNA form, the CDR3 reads TGCAGCGTTTGGACAGGGTTGACTGAAGCTTTCTTT. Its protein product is CSVWTGLTEAFF.

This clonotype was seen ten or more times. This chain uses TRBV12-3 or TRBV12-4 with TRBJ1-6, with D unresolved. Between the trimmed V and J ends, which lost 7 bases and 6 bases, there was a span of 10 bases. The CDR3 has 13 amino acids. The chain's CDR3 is CASIEFPNSPLHF. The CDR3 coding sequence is TGTGCCAGCATTGAGTTTCCTAATTCACCCCTCCACTTT.

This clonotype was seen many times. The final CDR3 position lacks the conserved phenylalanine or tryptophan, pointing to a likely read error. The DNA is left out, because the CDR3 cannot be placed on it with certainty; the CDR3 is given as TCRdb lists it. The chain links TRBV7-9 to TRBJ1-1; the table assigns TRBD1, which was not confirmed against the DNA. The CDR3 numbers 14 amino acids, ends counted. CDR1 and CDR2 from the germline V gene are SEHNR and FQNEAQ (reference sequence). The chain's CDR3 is CASSLWEQGTRQHY.

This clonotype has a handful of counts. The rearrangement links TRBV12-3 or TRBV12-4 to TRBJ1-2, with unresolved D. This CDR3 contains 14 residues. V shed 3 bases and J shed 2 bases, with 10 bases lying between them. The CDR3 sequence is CASSFRPTNYGYTF. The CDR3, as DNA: TGTGCCAGCAGTTTTAGGCCTACCAACTATGGCTACACCTTC.

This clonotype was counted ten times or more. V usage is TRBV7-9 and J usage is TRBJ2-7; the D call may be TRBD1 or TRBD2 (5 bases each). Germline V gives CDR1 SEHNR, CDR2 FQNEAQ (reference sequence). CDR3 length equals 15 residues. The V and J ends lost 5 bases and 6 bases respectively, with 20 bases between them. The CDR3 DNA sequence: TGTGCCAGCAGCCCGAATTCCGGGACCCGAGGCGAGCAGTACTTC. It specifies CASSPNSGTRGEQYF. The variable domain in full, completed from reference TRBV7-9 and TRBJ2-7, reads DTGVSQNPRHKITKRGQNVTFRCDPISEHNRLYWYRQTLGQGPEFLTYFQNEAQLEKSRLLSDRFSAERPKGSFSTLEIQRTEQGDSAMYLCASSPNSGTRGEQYFGPGTRLTVT.

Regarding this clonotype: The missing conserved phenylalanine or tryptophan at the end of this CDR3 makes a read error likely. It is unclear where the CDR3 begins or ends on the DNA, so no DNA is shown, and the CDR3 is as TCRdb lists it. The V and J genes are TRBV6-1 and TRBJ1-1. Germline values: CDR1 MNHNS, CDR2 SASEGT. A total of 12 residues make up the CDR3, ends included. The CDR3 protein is CASTRPPGPLGI.